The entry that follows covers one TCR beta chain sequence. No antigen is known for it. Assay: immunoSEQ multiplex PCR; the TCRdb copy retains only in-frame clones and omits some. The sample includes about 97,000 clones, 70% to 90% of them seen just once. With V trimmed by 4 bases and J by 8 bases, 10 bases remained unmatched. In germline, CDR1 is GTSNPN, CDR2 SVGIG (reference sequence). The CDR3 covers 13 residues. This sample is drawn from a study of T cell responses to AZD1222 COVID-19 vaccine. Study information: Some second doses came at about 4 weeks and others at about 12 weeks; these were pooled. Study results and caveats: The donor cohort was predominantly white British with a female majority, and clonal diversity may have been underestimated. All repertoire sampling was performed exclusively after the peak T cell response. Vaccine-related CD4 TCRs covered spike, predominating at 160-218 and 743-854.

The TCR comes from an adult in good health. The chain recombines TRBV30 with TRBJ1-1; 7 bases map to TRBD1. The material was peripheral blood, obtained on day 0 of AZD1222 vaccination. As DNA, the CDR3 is TGTGCCTGGACTAACAGGGGTAGGTACGAAGCTTTCTTT. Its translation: CAWTNRGRYEAFF.